These T cell receptor beta chains were read from a single sample in a study of blood T cell repertoires in COVID-19. Measured with immunoSEQ multiplex PCR; TCRdb has only the in-frame clones, and not every one. The repertoire holds over 110,000 clones, with about 79% as singletons. The sample was peripheral blood. The receptor set was obtained from a man in his 60s with active or convalescent COVID-19. The CDR3 runs from the conserved cysteine through the conserved F or W. A D gene is named only where the DNA matches it firmly. Expanded clones get a size class; other rows say once, few or many, or leave the size out.

D gene: TRBD2
V gene: TRBV9
J gene: TRBJ2-1
clone size: NA
CDR3 DNA: TGTGCCAGCAGCCTCTTAGCGGGGGCCTACAATGAGCAGTTCTTC
CDR3 protein: CASSLLAGAYNEQFF

D gene: TRBD1
V gene: TRBV5-8
J gene: TRBJ1-2
clone size: NA
CDR3 DNA: TGTGCCAGCAGCTCGTGGACAGGGGCTAAGTATGGCTACACCTTC
CDR3 protein: CASSSWTGAKYGYTF

D gene: TRBD1
V gene: TRBV7-8
J gene: TRBJ1-5
clone size: NA
CDR3 DNA: TGTGCCAGCTCCGGGACAGGGAATCAGCCCCAGCATTTT
CDR3 protein: CASSGTGNQPQHF

D gene: TRBD1
V gene: TRBV7-8
J gene: TRBJ2-2
clone size: few
CDR3 DNA: TGTGCCAGCAGCTTAATGCTATGGGACAGGGGTAACACCGGGGAGCTGTTTTTT
CDR3 protein: CASSLMLWDRGNTGELFF

D gene: NA
V gene: TRBV6-5
J gene: TRBJ1-1
clone size: NA
CDR3 DNA: TGTGCCAGCACGATGAGGACAGTGAAGCCCACTGAAGCTTTCTTT
CDR3 protein: CASTMRTVKPTEAFF

D gene: TRBD1
V gene: TRBV6-1
J gene: TRBJ2-7
clone size: NA
CDR3 DNA: TGTGCCAGCAGTCCCCTATGGACAGGGGTTGGCGAGCAGTACTTC
CDR3 protein: CASSPLWTGVGEQYF

D gene: NA
V gene: TRBV5-1
J gene: TRBJ2-2
clone size: NA
CDR3 DNA: TGCGCCAGCAGCTTGACCGGCAGGACCGGGGAGCTGTTTTTT
CDR3 protein: CASSLTGRTGELFF

D gene: NA
V gene: TRBV27
J gene: TRBJ1-1
clone size: once
CDR3 DNA: TGTGCCAGCAGTGACCTTACAGGGACCCCTGAAGCTTTCTTT
CDR3 protein: CASSDLTGTPEAFF

D gene: TRBD1
V gene: TRBV18
J gene: TRBJ2-1
clone size: NA
CDR3 DNA: TGTGCCAGCACCATAGGTTCCCGGGACAGGGGGCCCAATGAGCAGTTCTTC
CDR3 protein: CASTIGSRDRGPNEQFF

D gene: NA
V gene: TRBV6-6
J gene: TRBJ1-2
clone size: few
CDR3 DNA: TGTGCCAGCAGTTGGTCCCAGACACCGGACTATGGCTACACCTTC
CDR3 protein: CASSWSQTPDYGYTF

D gene: NA
V gene: TRBV7-2
J gene: TRBJ1-5
clone size: NA
CDR3 DNA: TGTGCCAGCAGCCTGAAACAGGGAGATCAGCCCCAGCATTTT
CDR3 protein: CASSLKQGDQPQHF

D gene: NA
V gene: TRBV12-3/TRBV12-4
J gene: TRBJ1-2
clone size: NA
CDR3 DNA: TGTGCCAGCAGGGGACATCTATATGGCTACACCTTC
CDR3 protein: CASRGHLYGYTF

D gene: TRBD2
V gene: TRBV20-1
J gene: TRBJ2-3
clone size: NA
CDR3 DNA: TGCAGTGCTAGTTGGCCGGCGGGACTAGCGGGAGGGCCGGGGGATACGCAGTATTTT
CDR3 protein: CSASWPAGLAGGPGDTQYF

D gene: TRBD2
V gene: TRBV27
J gene: TRBJ2-3
clone size: NA
CDR3 DNA: TGTGCCAGCAAAAGAGCGGGAGACACAGATACGCAGTATTTT
CDR3 protein: CASKRAGDTDTQYF

D gene: TRBD2
V gene: TRBV7-9
J gene: TRBJ2-5
clone size: NA
CDR3 DNA: TGTGCCAGCAGGGTCAGCGGGACTACACAAGAGACCCAGTACTTC
CDR3 protein: CASRVSGTTQETQYF

D gene: TRBD2
V gene: TRBV6-2/TRBV6-3
J gene: TRBJ2-2
clone size: NA
CDR3 DNA: TGTGCCAGCAGTTACTCCCCACTAGCGGGGGTTACCGGGGAGCTGTTTTTT
CDR3 protein: CASSYSPLAGVTGELFF

D gene: NA
V gene: TRBV6-5
J gene: TRBJ1-1
clone size: NA
CDR3 DNA: TGTGCCAGCATCTCCGGGGGGGGCACTGAAGCTTTCTTT
CDR3 protein: CASISGGGTEAFF

D gene: NA
V gene: TRBV4-1
J gene: TRBJ2-1
clone size: NA
CDR3 DNA: TGCGCCAGCAGCCAAGGGTTGGGAGTCGACAATGAGCAGTTCTTC
CDR3 protein: CASSQGLGVDNEQFF

D gene: NA
V gene: TRBV3-1/TRBV3-2
J gene: TRBJ1-3
clone size: NA
CDR3 DNA: TGTGCCAGCAGCCAAGTACTCAACACCATATATTTT
CDR3 protein: CASSQVLNTIYF

D gene: NA
V gene: TRBV5-6
J gene: TRBJ1-1
clone size: NA
CDR3 DNA: TGTGCCAGCAGCTTGGGCGGGATGGGCACTGAAGCTTTCTTT
CDR3 protein: CASSLGGMGTEAFF

D gene: NA
V gene: TRBV7-9
J gene: TRBJ2-1
clone size: NA
CDR3 DNA: TGTGCCAGCAGCTTAAAGGACAGCCCCGAGCGGTTCTTC
CDR3 protein: CASSLKDSPERFF

D gene: TRBD1
V gene: TRBV27
J gene: TRBJ2-1
clone size: NA
CDR3 DNA: TGTGCCAGCAGTTTTGGGGGCAGGGGGTCCAGCTCCTACAATGAGCAGTTCTTC
CDR3 protein: CASSFGGRGSSSYNEQFF

D gene: NA
V gene: TRBV4-1
J gene: TRBJ1-2
clone size: NA
CDR3 DNA: TGCGCCAGCAGCCAACCCCAGACAGCGACCTATGGCTACACCTTC
CDR3 protein: CASSQPQTATYGYTF

D gene: NA
V gene: TRBV5-6
J gene: TRBJ2-3
clone size: few
CDR3 DNA: TGTGCCAGCAGCTACAGGTTGGGCACAGATACGCAGTATTTT
CDR3 protein: CASSYRLGTDTQYF

D gene: TRBD1
V gene: TRBV7-2
J gene: TRBJ1-1
clone size: NA
CDR3 DNA: TGTGCCAGCACCCCGTCTCGGGACAGGGGACGTGGGACTGAAGCTTTCTTT
CDR3 protein: CASTPSRDRGRGTEAFF

D gene: NA
V gene: TRBV15
J gene: TRBJ1-5
clone size: NA
CDR3 DNA: TGTGCCACCAGCAGAGGGTCGGTGGGCAATCAGCCCCAGCATTTT
CDR3 protein: CATSRGSVGNQPQHF

D gene: NA
V gene: TRBV10-2
J gene: TRBJ2-3
clone size: few
CDR3 DNA: TGCGCCAGCAAGGAGAGTACCGTATCCACAGATACGCAGTATTTT
CDR3 protein: CASKESTVSTDTQYF

D gene: TRBD1
V gene: TRBV29-1
J gene: TRBJ1-5
clone size: NA
CDR3 DNA: TGCAGCGTCCAGACAGGGGTCAATCAGCCCCAGCATTTT
CDR3 protein: CSVQTGVNQPQHF

D gene: NA
V gene: TRBV7-8
J gene: TRBJ2-2
clone size: NA
CDR3 DNA: TGTGCCAGCAGCTTAGTCACAGGGAGAGGGGAGCTGTTTTTT
CDR3 protein: CASSLVTGRGELFF

D gene: NA
V gene: TRBV19
J gene: TRBJ1-3
clone size: NA
CDR3 DNA: TGTGCCAGTAGGATAGGGGCGAGCTCTGGAAACACCATATATTTT
CDR3 protein: CASRIGASSGNTIYF

D gene: NA
V gene: TRBV27
J gene: TRBJ2-7
clone size: NA
CDR3 DNA: TGTGCCAGCAGTTTAGCAGCGCGCTCCTACGAGCAGTACTTC
CDR3 protein: CASSLAARSYEQYF

D gene: NA
V gene: TRBV29-1
J gene: TRBJ1-1
clone size: NA
CDR3 DNA: TGCAGCGTTGAAGGCGGGTCGGAAACTGAAGCTTTCTTT
CDR3 protein: CSVEGGSETEAFF